This TCR beta chain was sequenced in a study of T-cell reconstitution after alpha-beta-depleted transplantation in children. A few counts support this clonotype. This CDR3 is built from 13 residues. Trimming took 3 bases from V and 6 from J, leaving 11 bases between them. Germline CDR1 and CDR2: GTSNPN and SVGIG (reference sequence). Unique molecular identifiers were incorporated when the TCRbeta library was constructed. TCRdb re-analysed the PCR reads in MiXCR, keeping a single row per CDR3 protein. In the table there are about 250,000 distinct CDR3 sequences, around 25% of which are singletons. This receptor was obtained from a female patient between 2 and 15 years old who had a stem cell transplant for congenital amegakaryocytic thrombocytopenia, so the T cells may come from the graft donor. The sequenced sample was PBMCs, mostly from graft donor cells, obtained 360 days after TCRalphabeta/CD19-depleted stem cell transplant. The chain combines TRBV30 with TRBJ2-2; D could derive from TRBD1 or TRBD2 (6 bases each). The CDR3, as DNA: TGTGCCTGGAGGTACAGGGAGGCCGGGGAGCTGTTTTTT. It codes for CAWRYREAGELFF.